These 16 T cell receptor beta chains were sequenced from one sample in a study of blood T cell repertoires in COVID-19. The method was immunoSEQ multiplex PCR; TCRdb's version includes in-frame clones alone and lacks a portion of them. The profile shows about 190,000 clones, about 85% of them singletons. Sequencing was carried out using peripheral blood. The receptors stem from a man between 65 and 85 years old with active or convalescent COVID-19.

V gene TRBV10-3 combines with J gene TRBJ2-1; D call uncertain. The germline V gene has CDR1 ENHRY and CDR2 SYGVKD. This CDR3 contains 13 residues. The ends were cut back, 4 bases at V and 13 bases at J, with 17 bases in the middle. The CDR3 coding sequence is TGTGCCATCAGTGTTGGGCAGCCTGAGTTTCAGTTCTTC. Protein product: CAISVGQPEFQFF.

In DNA, the CDR3 is TGTGCCAGCAGGAGGACAGGGGAAGGAGATACGCAGTATTTT. It translates to CASRRTGEGDTQYF. V usage is TRBV7-9 and J usage is TRBJ2-3; 9 nucleotides line up with TRBD1. CDR3 length equals 14 residues. V was pared by 6 bases and J by 5 bases, with 6 bases of the junction left unmatched. Germline V lookup: CDR1 SEHNR, CDR2 FQNEAQ (reference sequence).

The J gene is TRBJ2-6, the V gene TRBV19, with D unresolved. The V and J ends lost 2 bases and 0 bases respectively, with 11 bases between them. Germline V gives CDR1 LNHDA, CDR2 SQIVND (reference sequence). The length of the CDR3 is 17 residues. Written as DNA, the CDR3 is TGTGCCAGTAGTATAATGGTTGCGGACTCTGGGGCCAACGTCCTGACTTTC. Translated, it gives CASSIMVADSGANVLTF. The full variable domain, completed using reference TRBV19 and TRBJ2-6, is DGGITQSPKYLFRKEGQNVTLSCEQNLNHDAMYWYRQDPGQGLRLIYYSQIVNDFQKGDIAEGYSVSREKKESFPLTVTSAQKNPTAFYLCASSIMVADSGANVLTFGAGSRLTVL.

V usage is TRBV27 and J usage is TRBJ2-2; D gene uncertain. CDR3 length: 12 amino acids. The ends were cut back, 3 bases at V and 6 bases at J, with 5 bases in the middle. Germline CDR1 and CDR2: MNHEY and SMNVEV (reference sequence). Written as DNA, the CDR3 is TGTGCCAGCAGTTTCCAGTCCGGGGAGCTGTTTTTT. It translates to CASSFQSGELFF.

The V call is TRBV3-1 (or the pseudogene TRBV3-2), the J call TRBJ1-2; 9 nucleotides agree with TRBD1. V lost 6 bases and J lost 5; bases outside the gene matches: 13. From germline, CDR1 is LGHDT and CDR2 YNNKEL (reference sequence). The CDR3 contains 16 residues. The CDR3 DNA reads TGTGCCAGCAGTTTAACCCGGGACAGGGTGAGGTATGGCTACACCTTC. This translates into CASSLTRDRVRYGYTF.

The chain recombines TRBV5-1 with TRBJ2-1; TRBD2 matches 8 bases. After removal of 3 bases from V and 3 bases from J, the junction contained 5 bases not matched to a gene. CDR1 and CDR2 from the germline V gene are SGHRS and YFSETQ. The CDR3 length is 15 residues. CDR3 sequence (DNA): TGCGCCAGCAGCTCCGGGACTAGTAGCTACAATGAGCAGTTCTTC. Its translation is CASSSGTSSYNEQFF. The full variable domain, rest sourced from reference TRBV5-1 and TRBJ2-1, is KAGVTQTPRYLIKTRGQQVTLSCSPISGHRSVSWYQQTPGQGLQFLFEYFSETQRNKGNFPGRFSGRQFSNSRSEMNVSTLELGDSALYLCASSSGTSSYNEQFFGPGTRLTVL.

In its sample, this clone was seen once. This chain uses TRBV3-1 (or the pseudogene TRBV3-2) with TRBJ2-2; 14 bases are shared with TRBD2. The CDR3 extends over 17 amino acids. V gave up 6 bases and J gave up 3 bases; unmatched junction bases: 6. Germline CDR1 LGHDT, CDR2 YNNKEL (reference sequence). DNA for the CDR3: TGTGCCAGCAGTCCGACTAGCGGGAGGGCCGACACCGGGGAGCTGTTTTTT. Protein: CASSPTSGRADTGELFF.

In DNA, the CDR3 is TGTGCCAGCAGCTCCGCCCTGCGCGGGGGCCCCTACAATGAGCAGTTCTTC. This translates into CASSSALRGGPYNEQFF. The chain recombines TRBV6-2 or TRBV6-3 with TRBJ2-1, with D possibly TRBD2 on 7 matching bases. This CDR3 has 17 amino acids. The germline V gene has CDR1 MNHEY and CDR2 SVGEGT. V lost 6 bases and J lost 2, with 20 bases in between.

As DNA, the CDR3 is TGTGCCGGGGGACAGGGTGGAGAGCAGTTCTTC. This gives the protein CAGGQGGEQFF. The gene calls are TRBV2 and TRBJ2-1; the match to TRBD1 covers 9 bases. The ends lost 11 bases at V and 10 bases at J; junction bases unmatched: 6. The CDR3 is 11 residues long. The germline gives CDR1 SNHLY, CDR2 FYNNEI.

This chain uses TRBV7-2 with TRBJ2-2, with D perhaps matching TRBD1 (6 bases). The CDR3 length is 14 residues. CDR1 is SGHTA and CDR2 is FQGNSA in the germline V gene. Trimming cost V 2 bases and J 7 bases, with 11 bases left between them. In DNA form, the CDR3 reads TGTGCCAGCAGCTTACGACAGGTCGGCGGGGAGCTGTTTTTT. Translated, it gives CASSLRQVGGELFF.

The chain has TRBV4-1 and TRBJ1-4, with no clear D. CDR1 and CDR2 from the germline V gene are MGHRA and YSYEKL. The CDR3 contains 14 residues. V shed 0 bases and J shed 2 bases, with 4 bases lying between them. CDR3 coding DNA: TGCGCCAGCAGCCAAGACTTTACTAATGAAAAACTGTTTTTT. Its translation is CASSQDFTNEKLFF.

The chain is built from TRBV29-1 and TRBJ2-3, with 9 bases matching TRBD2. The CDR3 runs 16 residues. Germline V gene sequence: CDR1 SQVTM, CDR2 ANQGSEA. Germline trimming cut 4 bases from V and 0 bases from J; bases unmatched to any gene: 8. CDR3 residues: CSVGRIAGASTDTQYF. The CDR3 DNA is TGCAGCGTTGGCCGTATAGCGGGGGCTAGCACAGATACGCAGTATTTT.

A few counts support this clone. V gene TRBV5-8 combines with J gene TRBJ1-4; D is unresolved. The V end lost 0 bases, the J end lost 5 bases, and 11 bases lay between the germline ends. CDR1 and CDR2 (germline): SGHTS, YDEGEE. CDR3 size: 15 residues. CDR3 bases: TGTGCCAGCAGCTTGGGATTGGGCGGGAATGAAAAACTGTTTTTT. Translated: CASSLGLGGNEKLFF.

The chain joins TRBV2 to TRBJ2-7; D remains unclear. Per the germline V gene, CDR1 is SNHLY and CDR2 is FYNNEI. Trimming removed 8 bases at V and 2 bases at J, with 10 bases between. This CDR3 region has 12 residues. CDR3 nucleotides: TGTGCCAGCGACAAGATCACCTACGAGCAGTACTTC. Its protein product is CASDKITYEQYF. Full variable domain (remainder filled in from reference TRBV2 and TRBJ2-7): EPEVTQTPSHQVTQMGQEVILRCVPISNHLYFYWYRQILGQKVEFLVSFYNNEISEKSEIFDDQFSVERPDGSNFTLKIRSTKLEDSAMYFCASDKITYEQYFGPGTRLTVT.

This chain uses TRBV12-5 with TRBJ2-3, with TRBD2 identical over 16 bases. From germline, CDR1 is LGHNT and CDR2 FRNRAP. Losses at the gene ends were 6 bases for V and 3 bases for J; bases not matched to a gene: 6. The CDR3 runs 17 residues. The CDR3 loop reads CASGTGTSGGATDTQYF. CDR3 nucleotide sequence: TGTGCTAGTGGCACCGGGACTAGCGGGGGGGCGACAGATACGCAGTATTTT. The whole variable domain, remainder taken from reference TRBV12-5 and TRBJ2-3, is DARVTQTPRHKVTEMGQEVTMRCQPILGHNTVFWYRQTMMQGLELLAYFRNRAPLDDSGMPKDRFSAEMPDATLATLKIQPSEPRDSAVYFCASGTGTSGGATDTQYFGPGTRLTVL.

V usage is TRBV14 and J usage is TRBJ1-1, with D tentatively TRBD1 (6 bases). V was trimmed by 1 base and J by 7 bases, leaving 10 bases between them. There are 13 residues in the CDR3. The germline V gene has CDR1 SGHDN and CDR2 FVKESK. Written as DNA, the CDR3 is TGTGCCAGCAGCCAAGGGGGGCTTTTTGAAGCTTTCTTT. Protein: CASSQGGLFEAFF.